This T cell receptor beta chain is drawn from a study of T-cell reconstitution after alpha-beta-depleted transplantation in children. CDR3 length equals 16 residues. The germline CDR1 and CDR2 sequences are SGHTA and FQGNSA. The V end lost 0 bases, the J end lost 1 base, and 10 bases lay between the germline ends. Unique molecular identifiers tagged the TCRbeta library. MiXCR, run by TCRdb on the PCR reads, gives a single entry per CDR3 protein. Of approximately 80,000 distinct CDR3 sequences in the sample, 12% to 15% were seen once. The material sequenced was PBMCs, mostly from graft donor cells, taken 180 days after TCRalphabeta/CD19-depleted stem cell transplant. This receptor was taken from a male patient between 2 and 9 years old who had a stem cell transplant for acute lymphoblastic leukemia, so the T cells may come from the graft donor. The chain couples TRBV7-2 to TRBJ1-5; the D gene is possibly TRBD1 (6 bases). CDR3: CASSLAGTISNQPQHF. In nucleotides, the CDR3 is TGTGCCAGCAGCTTAGCCGGGACAATAAGCAATCAGCCCCAGCATTTT.